A single sample gave rise to the 20 T cell receptor beta chains below, sequenced in a study of immune cell composition in non-small cell lung cancer. Normal lung was sampled as far from the tumour as possible, at least 3 cm. The data were produced by immunoSEQ multiplex PCR, yet TCRdb's version contains in-frame clones alone and is incomplete. The profile covers 350 to 450 clones, with around 70% appearing a single time and about 16% taken by the ten largest. Sample: non-adjacent lung tissue. Receptors were obtained from a human donor with non-small cell lung cancer.

The rearrangement joins TRBV6-1 to TRBJ2-3; 10 bases agree with TRBD2. The germline V gene has CDR1 MNHNS and CDR2 SASEGT. The CDR3 is 15 residues long. V shed 3 bases and J 4 bases; nucleotides not matched to a gene: 4. CDR3 bases: TGTGCCAGCAGTGAGCGGCTAGCGGGAGCAGATACGCAGTATTTT. Its protein product is CASSERLAGADTQYF.

This chain links TRBV6-6 with TRBJ1-5, with a tentative D call TRBD1 (5 bases). Germline V gene lookup returns CDR1 MNHNY and CDR2 SVGAGI (reference sequence). CDR3 length: 15 amino acids. Trimming left V 7 bases short and J 5 bases short, with 18 bases between. The CDR3 DNA reads TGTGCCAGCACCCGGACAAACTTCAGAGATCAGCCCCAGCATTTT. It translates to CASTRTNFRDQPQHF.

This rearrangement joins TRBV7-2 to TRBJ1-5; D unresolved. V lost 2 bases and J 7 bases, leaving 12 bases between the germline ends. Germline values: CDR1 SGHTA, CDR2 FQGNSA. The CDR3 covers 14 residues. The CDR3 DNA sequence: TGTGCCAGCAGCTTAAGCAACGGCGACCAGCCCCAGCATTTT. Translation: CASSLSNGDQPQHF.

The gene calls are TRBV5-1 and TRBJ2-7; 7 bases align to TRBD2. V was clipped by 2 bases and J by 5 bases; unmatched bases: 7. CDR3 size: 14 residues. The germline V gene encodes CDR1 SGHRS and CDR2 YFSETQ. The CDR3 DNA is TGCGCCAGCAGCTTCGGGGGGAGGGAAAACGAGCAGTACTTC. Translated: CASSFGGRENEQYF.

This clone qualifies as hyperexpanded. The chain recombines TRBV5-6 with TRBJ1-2, with D hard to call. Germline V gene lookup returns CDR1 SGHDT and CDR2 YYEEEE. V lost 1 base, J lost 2 bases, and 9 bases lay in between. CDR3 length: 14 residues. The CDR3 loop is CASSLWEGNYGYTF. In DNA, the CDR3 is TGTGCCAGCAGCTTGTGGGAAGGGAACTATGGCTACACCTTC.

This clone has only a few counts. This sequence joins TRBV12-5 and TRBJ1-1; 7 bases are shared with TRBD1. V dropped 5 bases and J dropped 6; count of bases not matched to a gene: 6. The CDR3 consists of 13 residues. Germline-derived CDR1 and CDR2 are LGHNT and FRNRAP. CDR3: CASGQGGLAEAFF. CDR3 sequence (DNA): TGTGCTAGTGGTCAGGGGGGGCTGGCTGAAGCTTTCTTT.

The chain couples TRBV9 to TRBJ1-4; D gene uncertain. Germline-derived CDR1 and CDR2 are SGDLS and YYNGEE. With 4 bases removed from V and 2 bases from J, the gap between germline ends came to 9 bases. The CDR3 is 14 residues long. The CDR3 region is CASSPQKTNEKLFF. As DNA, the CDR3 is TGTGCCAGCAGCCCTCAGAAGACTAATGAAAAACTGTTTTTT.

This clone was seen only a few times. V usage is TRBV5-1 and J usage is TRBJ1-2, with D unresolved. From germline, CDR1 is SGHRS and CDR2 YFSETQ. The CDR3 runs 13 residues. Trimming cost V 0 bases and J 7 bases, with 10 bases left between them. CDR3 coding DNA: TGCGCCAGCAGCTTGGAAGCAGTCGCTGGCTACACCTTC. This gives the protein CASSLEAVAGYTF.

This clone has just one count. The rearrangement links TRBV7-9 to TRBJ2-5; D might be TRBD1 or TRBD2, each matching 5 bases. V was trimmed by 5 bases and J by 5 bases, leaving 12 bases between them. The CDR3 covers 13 residues. CDR1 and CDR2 (germline): SEHNR, FQNEAQ (reference sequence). CDR3 in amino acids: CASSPKGPETQYF. Here the CDR3 DNA reads TGTGCCAGCAGCCCCAAGGGACCGGAGACCCAGTACTTC.

The rearrangement uses TRBV19 and TRBJ2-3; 7 bases map to TRBD1. This CDR3 comprises 15 residues. After removal of 3 bases from V and 0 bases from J, the junction contained 3 bases not matched to a gene. CDR1 and CDR2 from the germline V gene are LNHDA and SQIVND (reference sequence). The CDR3 protein is CASSIDRASTDTQYF. The CDR3 region has the DNA TGTGCCAGTAGTATCGACAGGGCGAGCACAGATACGCAGTATTTT.

This rearrangement joins TRBV10-3 to TRBJ1-1; TRBD1 agrees at 10 bases. With V trimmed by 7 bases and J by 6 bases, 8 bases remained unmatched. Germline V CDR1 and CDR2: ENHRY, SYGVKD. The CDR3 runs to 14 residues. The CDR3 DNA follows: TGTGCCATCATTAGGGGACAGGGGCGACCTGAAGCTTTCTTT. As protein: CAIIRGQGRPEAFF.

V is TRBV7-9 and J is TRBJ2-2; TRBD1 is a possible D gene (5 bases). The CDR3 has 15 residues. Germline V gene lookup returns CDR1 SEHNR and CDR2 FQNEAQ (reference sequence). The V end was cut by 1 base, the J end by 6 bases, with 12 bases between. CDR3 DNA sequence: TGTGCCAGCAGCTTAGAAAGCCTAGGGGCCGGGGAGCTGTTTTTT. Encoded protein: CASSLESLGAGELFF.

This clone was found a few times. The chain carries TRBV10-3 and TRBJ1-5; 9 positions agree with TRBD1. Per germline, CDR1 ENHRY and CDR2 SYGVKD. There are 13 residues in the CDR3. J gave up 10 bases and V 6 bases, and 7 bases lay outside the gene matches. CDR3 amino acids: CAIRGQGEDPQHF. In nucleotides, the CDR3 is TGTGCCATCAGGGGACAGGGCGAGGATCCCCAGCATTTT.

This chain joins TRBV19 and TRBJ1-2; no clear D gene. Germline V gene data show CDR1 as LNHDA and CDR2 as SQIVND (reference sequence). V gave up 10 bases and J gave up 6 bases, with 9 bases separating them. CDR3 length equals 10 residues. This CDR3 reads CATQFDGYTF. CDR3 bases: TGTGCCACCCAATTTGATGGCTACACCTTC.

The rearrangement uses TRBV6-1 and TRBJ1-4; weak D call: TRBD1 (5 bases). CDR3 length equals 13 residues. CDR1 and CDR2 (germline): MNHNS, SASEGT. V lost 8 bases and J 8 bases, leaving 15 bases between the germline ends. CDR3 nucleotides: TGTGCCAGCGCCGGGACCCAGGGAGAAAAACTGTTTTTT. Protein sequence: CASAGTQGEKLFF.

V is TRBV10-3 and J is TRBJ1-6; no clear D. The CDR3 extends over 15 amino acids. Germline CDR1 ENHRY, CDR2 SYGVKD. The V end lost 3 bases, the J end lost 6 bases, and 12 bases lay between the germline ends. DNA for the CDR3: TGTGCCATCAGTGAATCTGGGAGAGGTAATTCACCCCTCCACTTT. Translating it yields CAISESGRGNSPLHF.

V usage is TRBV6-5 and J usage is TRBJ1-4; TRBD1 agrees at 9 bases. The germline gives CDR1 MNHEY, CDR2 SVGAGI. Trimming took 4 bases from V and 8 from J; bases not matched to a gene: 8. The CDR3 contains 15 residues. The CDR3 DNA reads as TGTGCCAGCAGTTCGAGCGGGACAGGGAAAGAAAAACTGTTTTTT. This gives the protein CASSSSGTGKEKLFF.

This clone showed up just once. V usage is TRBV5-4 and J usage is TRBJ2-5, with D tentatively TRBD2 (6 bases). Germline V gives CDR1 SGHNT, CDR2 YYREEE (reference sequence). The V end was cut by 0 bases, the J end by 3 bases, with 9 bases between. The CDR3 covers 14 residues. CDR3 in amino acids: CASSLAASEETQYF. In nucleotides, the CDR3 is TGTGCCAGCAGCTTGGCGGCTAGCGAAGAGACCCAGTACTTC.

V and J are TRBV7-2 and TRBJ2-1, with a tentative D call TRBD1 (6 bases). The CDR3 is made up of 16 amino acids. CDR1 and CDR2 from the germline V gene are SGHTA and FQGNSA. The germline V and J ends were trimmed by 3 bases and 0 bases, with 12 bases remaining between them. The CDR3 sequence: CASSFQGFGSYNEQFF. DNA for the CDR3: TGTGCCAGCAGCTTTCAGGGGTTTGGCTCCTACAATGAGCAGTTCTTC.

The rearrangement links TRBV19 to TRBJ1-1; D possibly corresponds to TRBD1 (5 bases). Germline lookup yields CDR1 LNHDA and CDR2 SQIVND (reference sequence). Trimming cost V 7 bases and J 8 bases, with 17 bases left between them. The CDR3 consists of 13 residues. For the CDR3, the DNA is TGTGCCAGTATTGGAAAGGGGCCGTCAGAAGCTTTCTTT. Translation gives CASIGKGPSEAFF.